Sequencing of this T cell receptor (beta chain) was carried out in a study of CD8 T cells in ankylosing spondylitis. This CDR3 spans 14 amino acids. V gave up 6 bases and J gave up 3 bases, with 11 bases separating them. Broader study findings: Within ankylosing spondylitis blood, a TCR beta motif made up of roughly eight highly homologous variants appeared to be characteristic.

Notes on this clonotype: Its target is unknown.

TCRdb called the 5' RACE reads again in MiXCR, with one record for every CDR3 protein. The top ten hold 0.51% of the sample, which has 700,000 to 1,000,000 distinct CDR3 sequences, 10% to 15% seen once. This chain links TRBV12-3 or TRBV12-4 with TRBJ1-4, with D perhaps matching TRBD1 (5 bases). This receptor was identified in a male donor with ankylosing spondylitis. The material sequenced was blood, either unsorted or a sorted T cell fraction (not recorded which). The CDR3 sequence: CASSPLGANEKLFF. The CDR3 DNA sequence: TGTGCCAGCAGCCCGTTGGGGGCTAATGAAAAACTGTTTTTT.